This TCR beta chain was captured by sequencing in a study of human T cells and chemical hapten exposure. Study overall: Scalp application of diphenylcyclopropenone was performed weekly in patients across the entire approximately 24-week study.

The CDR3 spans 12 residues. Germline V gene sequence: CDR1 LNHDA, CDR2 SQIVND (reference sequence). Trimming removed 11 bases from V and 5 bases from J; junction bases left unmatched: 7. Time point defined: pre-sensitization, week 0. As for treatment: therapeutic diphenylcyclopropenone sensitization with weekly scalp DPC. TCRdb analysed the RACE reads with MiXCR anew, one entry per CDR3 protein. The sample lists about 92,000 distinct CDR3 sequences, around 9.6% occurring once. The receptor was derived from a woman in her 40s with alopecia areata. Some clones in this sample may be carry-over from other donors' samples. Source: whole blood, taken in connection with sensitization to the hapten diphenylcyclopropenone (DPC). This chain joins TRBV19 and TRBJ2-7, with 9 bases identical to TRBD1. The CDR3 DNA reads as TGTGCCTCGGGACAGGGTCTCGACGAGCAGTACTTC. Protein sequence: CASGQGLDEQYF. Supplemented by reference TRBV19 and TRBJ2-7, the full variable domain reads DGGITQSPKYLFRKEGQNVTLSCEQNLNHDAMYWYRQDPGQGLRLIYYSQIVNDFQKGDIAEGYSVSREKKESFPLTVTSAQKNPTAFYLCASGQGLDEQYFGPGTRLTVT.